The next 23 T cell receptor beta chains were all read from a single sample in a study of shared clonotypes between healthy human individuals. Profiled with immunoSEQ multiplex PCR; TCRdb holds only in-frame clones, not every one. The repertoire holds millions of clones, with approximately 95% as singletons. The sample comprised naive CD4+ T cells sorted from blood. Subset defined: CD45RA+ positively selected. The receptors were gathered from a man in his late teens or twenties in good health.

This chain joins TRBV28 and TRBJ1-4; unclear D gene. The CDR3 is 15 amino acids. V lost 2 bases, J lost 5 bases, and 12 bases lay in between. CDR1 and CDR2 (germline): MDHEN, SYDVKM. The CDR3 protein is CASSLILGLNEKLFF. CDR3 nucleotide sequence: TGTGCCAGCAGTTTAATCCTTGGCTTGAATGAAAAACTGTTTTTT.

CDR3 region: CASSLGLFDRDGNTIYF. CDR3 DNA: TGCGCCAGCAGCTTGGGTTTATTTGACAGGGATGGAAACACCATATATTTT. The rearrangement uses TRBV5-1 and TRBJ1-3, with 7 bases aligning to TRBD1. Germline V gene sequence: CDR1 SGHRS, CDR2 YFSETQ. The CDR3 loop spans 17 amino acids. V was clipped by 0 bases and J by 3 bases; unmatched bases: 9.

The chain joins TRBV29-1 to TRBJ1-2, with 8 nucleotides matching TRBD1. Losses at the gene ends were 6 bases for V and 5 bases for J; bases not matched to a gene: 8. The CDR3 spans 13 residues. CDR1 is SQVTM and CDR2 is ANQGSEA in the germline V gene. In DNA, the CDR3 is TGCAGCGTCGGGGGGGACAGGAAGTATGGCTACACCTTC. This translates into CSVGGDRKYGYTF.

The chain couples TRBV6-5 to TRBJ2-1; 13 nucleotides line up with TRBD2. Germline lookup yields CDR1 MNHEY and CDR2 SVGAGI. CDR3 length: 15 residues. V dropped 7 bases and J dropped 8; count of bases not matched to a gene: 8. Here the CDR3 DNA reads TGTGCCAGCACCCCCTTGACTAGCGGGAGGTATGAGCAGTTCTTC. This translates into CASTPLTSGRYEQFF.

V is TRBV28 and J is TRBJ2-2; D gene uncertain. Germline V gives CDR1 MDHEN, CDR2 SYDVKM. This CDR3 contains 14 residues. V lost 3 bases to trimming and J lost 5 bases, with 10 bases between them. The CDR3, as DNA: TGTGCCAGCAGTTTTCCGACTGGGACCGGGGAGCTGTTTTTT. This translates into CASSFPTGTGELFF.

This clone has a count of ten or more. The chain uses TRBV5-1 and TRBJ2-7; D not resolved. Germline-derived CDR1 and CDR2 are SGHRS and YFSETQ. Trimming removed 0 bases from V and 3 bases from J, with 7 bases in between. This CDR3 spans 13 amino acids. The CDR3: CASSLDLIYEQYF. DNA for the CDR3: TGCGCCAGCAGCTTGGACTTGATCTACGAGCAGTACTTC.

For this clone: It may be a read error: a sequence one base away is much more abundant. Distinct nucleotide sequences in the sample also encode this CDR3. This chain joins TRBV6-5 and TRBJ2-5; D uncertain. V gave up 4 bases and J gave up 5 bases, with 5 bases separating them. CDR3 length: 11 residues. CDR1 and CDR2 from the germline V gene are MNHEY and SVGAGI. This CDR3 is CASSFRETQYF. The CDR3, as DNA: TGTGCCAGCAGTTTCAGGGAGACCCAGTACTTC.

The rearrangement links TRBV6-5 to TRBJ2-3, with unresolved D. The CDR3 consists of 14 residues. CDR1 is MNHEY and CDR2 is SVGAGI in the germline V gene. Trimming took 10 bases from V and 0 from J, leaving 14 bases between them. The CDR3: CATKIYSSTDTQYF. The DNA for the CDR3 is TGTGCCACAAAGATATACTCTAGCACAGATACGCAGTATTTT.

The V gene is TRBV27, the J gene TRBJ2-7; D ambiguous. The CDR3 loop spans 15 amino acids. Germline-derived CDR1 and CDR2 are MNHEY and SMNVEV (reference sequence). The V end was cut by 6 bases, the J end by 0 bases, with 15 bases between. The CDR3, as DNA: TGTGCCAGCAGCCGAACAGTGGGAAGCTCCTACGAGCAGTACTTC. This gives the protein CASSRTVGSSYEQYF.

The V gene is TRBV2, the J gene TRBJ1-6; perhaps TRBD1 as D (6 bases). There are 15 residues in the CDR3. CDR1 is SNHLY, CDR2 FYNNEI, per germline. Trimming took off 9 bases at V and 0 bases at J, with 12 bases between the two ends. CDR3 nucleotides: TGTGCCAGTACAGGGAGGAGCTCCTATAATTCACCCCTCCACTTT. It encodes CASTGRSSYNSPLHF.

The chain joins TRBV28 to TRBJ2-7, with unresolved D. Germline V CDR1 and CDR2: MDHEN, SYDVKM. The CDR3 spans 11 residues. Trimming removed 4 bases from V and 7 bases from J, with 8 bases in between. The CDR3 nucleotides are TGTGCCAGCAGTTCTCCCAGGGAGCAGTACTTC. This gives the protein CASSSPREQYF.

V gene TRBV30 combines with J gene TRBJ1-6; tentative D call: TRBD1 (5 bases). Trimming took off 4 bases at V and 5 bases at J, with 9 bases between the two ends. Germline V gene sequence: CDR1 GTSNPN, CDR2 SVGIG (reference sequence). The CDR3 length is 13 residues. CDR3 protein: CAWKQQDNSPLHF. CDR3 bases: TGTGCCTGGAAACAACAGGATAATTCACCCCTCCACTTT.

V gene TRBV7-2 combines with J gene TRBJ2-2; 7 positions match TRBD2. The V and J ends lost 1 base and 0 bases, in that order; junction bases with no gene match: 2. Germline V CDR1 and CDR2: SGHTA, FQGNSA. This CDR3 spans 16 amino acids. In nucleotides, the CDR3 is TGTGCCAGCAGCTTAGTTGCGGGGGCGAACACCGGGGAGCTGTTTTTT. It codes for CASSLVAGANTGELFF.

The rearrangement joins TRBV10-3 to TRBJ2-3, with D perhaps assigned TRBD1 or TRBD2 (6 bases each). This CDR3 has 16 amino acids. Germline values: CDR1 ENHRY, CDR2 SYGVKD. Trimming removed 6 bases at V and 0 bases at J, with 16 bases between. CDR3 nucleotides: TGTGCCATCAGGGGGGGACACAACCCTAGCACAGATACGCAGTATTTT. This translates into CAIRGGHNPSTDTQYF.

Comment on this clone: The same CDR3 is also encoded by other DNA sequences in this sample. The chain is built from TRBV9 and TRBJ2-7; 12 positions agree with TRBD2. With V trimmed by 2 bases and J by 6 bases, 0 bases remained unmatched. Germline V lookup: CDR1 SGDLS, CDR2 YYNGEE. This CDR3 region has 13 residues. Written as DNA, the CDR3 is TGTGCCAGCAGCGTGACTAGCGGGAGCGAGCAGTACTTC. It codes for CASSVTSGSEQYF.

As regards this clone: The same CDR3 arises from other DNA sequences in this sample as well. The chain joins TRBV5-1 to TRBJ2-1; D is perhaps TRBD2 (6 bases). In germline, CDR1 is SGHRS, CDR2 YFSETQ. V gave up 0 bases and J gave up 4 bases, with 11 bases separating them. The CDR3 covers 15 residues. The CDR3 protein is CASSLAEGPYNEQFF. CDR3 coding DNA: TGCGCCAGCAGCTTGGCGGAGGGACCTTACAATGAGCAGTTCTTC.

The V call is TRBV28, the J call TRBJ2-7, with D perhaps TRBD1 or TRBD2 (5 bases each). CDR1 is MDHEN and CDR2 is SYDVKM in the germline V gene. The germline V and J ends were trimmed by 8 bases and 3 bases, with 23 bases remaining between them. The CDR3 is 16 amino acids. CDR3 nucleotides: TGTGCCAGCTCTGGGTGGGGGAACGGCCGTCTCTACGAGCAGTACTTC. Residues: CASSGWGNGRLYEQYF.

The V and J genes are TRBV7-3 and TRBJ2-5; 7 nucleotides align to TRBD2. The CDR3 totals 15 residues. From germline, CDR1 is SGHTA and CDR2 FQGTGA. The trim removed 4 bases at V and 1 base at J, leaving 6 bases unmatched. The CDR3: CASSSLPGGQETQYF. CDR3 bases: TGTGCCAGCAGCTCACTTCCGGGGGGCCAAGAGACCCAGTACTTC.

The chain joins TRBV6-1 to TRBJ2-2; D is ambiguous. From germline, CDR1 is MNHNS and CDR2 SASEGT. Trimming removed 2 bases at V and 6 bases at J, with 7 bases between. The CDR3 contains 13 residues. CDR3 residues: CASSESQAGELFF. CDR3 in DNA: TGTGCCAGCAGTGAATCCCAGGCCGGGGAGCTGTTTTTT.

CDR3: CASRMSWGEAFF. Here the CDR3 DNA reads TGTGCCAGCCGTATGTCCTGGGGCGAAGCTTTCTTT. The chain employs TRBV7-8 and TRBJ1-1; tentative D call: TRBD1 (5 bases). The V and J ends lost 8 bases and 8 bases respectively, with 15 bases between them. CDR1 is SGHVS and CDR2 is FQNEAQ in the germline V gene. This CDR3 spans 12 amino acids.

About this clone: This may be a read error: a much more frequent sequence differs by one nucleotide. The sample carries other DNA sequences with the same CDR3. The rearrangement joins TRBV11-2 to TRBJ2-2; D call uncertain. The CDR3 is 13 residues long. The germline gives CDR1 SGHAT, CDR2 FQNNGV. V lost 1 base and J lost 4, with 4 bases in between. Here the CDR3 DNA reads TGTGCCAGCAGCTTAGTCGGCACCGGGGAGCTGTTTTTT. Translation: CASSLVGTGELFF.

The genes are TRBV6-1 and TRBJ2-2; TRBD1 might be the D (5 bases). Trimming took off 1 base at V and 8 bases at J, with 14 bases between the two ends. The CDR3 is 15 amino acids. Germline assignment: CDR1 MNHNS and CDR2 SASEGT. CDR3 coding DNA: TGTGCCAGCAGTGAAGAGGGGCCTTCTAGGGGGGAGCTGTTTTTT. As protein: CASSEEGPSRGELFF.

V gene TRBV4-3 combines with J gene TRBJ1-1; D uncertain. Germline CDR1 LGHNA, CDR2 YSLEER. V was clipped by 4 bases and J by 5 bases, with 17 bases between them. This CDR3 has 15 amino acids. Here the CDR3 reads CASSLDLRTVTEAFF. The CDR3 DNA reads TGCGCCAGCAGCCTGGATCTAAGAACGGTAACTGAAGCTTTCTTT.